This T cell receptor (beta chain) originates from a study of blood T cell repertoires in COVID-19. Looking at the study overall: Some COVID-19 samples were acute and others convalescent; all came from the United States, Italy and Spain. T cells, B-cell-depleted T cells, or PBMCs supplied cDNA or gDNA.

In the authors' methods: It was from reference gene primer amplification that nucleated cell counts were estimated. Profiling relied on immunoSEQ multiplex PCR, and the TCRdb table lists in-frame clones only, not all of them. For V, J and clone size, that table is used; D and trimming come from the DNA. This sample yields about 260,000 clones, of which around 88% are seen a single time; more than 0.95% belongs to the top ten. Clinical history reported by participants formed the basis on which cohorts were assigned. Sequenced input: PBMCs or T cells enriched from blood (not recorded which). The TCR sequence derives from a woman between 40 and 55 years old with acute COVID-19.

The chain's CDR3 is CASSREGGFNSPLHF. CDR3 DNA: TGTGCCAGCAGCCGAGAGGGGGGGTTTAATTCACCCCTCCACTTT. The chain uses TRBV7-6 and TRBJ1-6; perhaps TRBD1 as D (6 bases). Trimming stripped 5 bases from V and 6 bases from J, with 14 bases between. The CDR3 has 15 amino acids. From germline, CDR1 is SGHVS and CDR2 FNYEAQ.